This entry is about one TCR beta chain. In germline, CDR1 is ENHRY, CDR2 SYGVKD. V was pared by 3 bases and J by 5 bases, with 10 bases between. This CDR3 is built from 14 residues. The source of the sample is a study of T cell changes during pregnancy in multiple sclerosis. Libraries were prepared by immunoSEQ multiplex PCR; TCRdb keeps only in-frame clonotypes and omits some of them. Of roughly 79,000 clones listed, just over 90% are singletons. The specimen was peripheral blood, collected in the second trimester of pregnancy. This TCR was sampled from a female donor in good health, enrolled as a control in a pregnancy study. The V call is TRBV10-3, the J call TRBJ2-2; no firm D call. CDR3 coding DNA: TGTGCCATCAGTGACAGAGGAGAGACCGGGGAGCTGTTTTTT. Encoded protein: CAISDRGETGELFF.